Reported below is one T cell receptor (beta chain). Terminally differentiated effector memory CD45RA+ cells were excluded by CCR7 positive selection of CD45RO-negative cells. Running of the assay took place at deep level. Original processing notes: Without quality scores, immunoSEQ junctional reads could not be filtered like full-length reads. TCRdb's copy holds only in-frame clones and misses some; the assay was immunoSEQ multiplex PCR. V, J and clone size were drawn from that table, and D and trimming were deduced from the DNA. Among 700,000 to 950,000 clones listed, about 96% were seen once. This CDR3 contains 13 residues. The V end was cut by 0 bases, the J end by 7 bases, with 8 bases between. CDR1 is SGHRS, CDR2 YFSETQ, per germline. This entry is derived from a study of shared clonotypes between healthy human individuals.

The genes are TRBV5-1 and TRBJ2-1, with no clear D. Source material: naive CD8+ T cells sorted from blood. The receptor was derived from a man between 25 and 39 years old in good health. This chain's CDR3 is CASSLGDENEQFF. The CDR3 DNA follows: TGCGCCAGCAGCTTGGGCGACGAGAATGAGCAGTTCTTC.